A single sample is the source of the 4 T cell receptor beta chains below, sequenced in a study of response to subunit inactivated influenza vaccine. From the RT-PCR reads, TCRdb called clonotypes with MiXCR, one entry per CDR3 protein. The profile shows roughly 620,000 distinct CDR3 sequences, about 11% of them singletons. The same sample was also used in a study of T cells expressing NK-cell markers. That report notes: The authors made TCR beta cDNA libraries by 5'RACE template switching. This switching added a universal primer site and UMIs.

The source material was PBMCs from blood, sampled on the day of vaccination. The receptors were gathered from a man between 50 and 59 years old who received an inactivated influenza vaccine.

The V call is TRBV6-2 or TRBV6-3, the J call TRBJ1-1; tentative D call: TRBD1 (6 bases). The V gene's germline CDR1 is MNHEY and CDR2 SVGEGT. This CDR3 is built from 14 residues. V shed 7 bases and J shed 5 bases, with 17 bases lying between them. CDR3 amino acids: CASIENRAWTEAFF. DNA of the CDR3: TGTGCCAGCATAGAAAACAGGGCTTGGACTGAAGCTTTCTTT.

This clonotype has more than one count but fewer than ten. The chain has TRBV15 and TRBJ1-2, with D unresolved. Germline CDR1 reads LNHNV; CDR2 reads YYDKDF (reference sequence). Between the trimmed V and J ends, which lost 1 base and 6 bases, there was a span of 15 bases. The CDR3 consists of 15 residues. In nucleotides, the CDR3 is TGTGCCACCAGCAGAGCGACGGCAGTGAAACATGGCTACACCTTC. This codes for CATSRATAVKHGYTF. Variable domain in full (rest from reference TRBV15 and TRBJ1-2): DAMVIQNPRYQVTQFGKPVTLSCSQTLNHNVMYWYQQKSSQAPKLLFHYYDKDFNNEADTPDNFQSRRPNTSFCFLDIRSPGLGDTAMYLCATSRATAVKHGYTFGSGTRLTVV.

In its sample, this clonotype was seen a few times. The V and J genes are TRBV7-9 and TRBJ2-5; D possibly corresponds to TRBD1 (6 bases). CDR3 length: 12 residues. The V and J ends lost 3 bases and 13 bases respectively, with 15 bases between them. Germline values: CDR1 SEHNR, CDR2 FQNEAQ (reference sequence). CDR3 loop: CASSFGTLGSYF. DNA for the CDR3: TGTGCCAGCAGCTTCGGGACATTGGGCTCGTACTTC.

This chain uses TRBV25-1 with TRBJ2-3; D call uncertain. CDR1 and CDR2 from the germline V gene are MGHDK and SYGVNS. The CDR3 totals 10 residues. The V and J ends lost 7 bases and 5 bases respectively, with 4 bases between them. The CDR3 nucleotides are TGTGCCAGCAAGGAAGATACGCAGTATTTT. Translated, it gives CASKEDTQYF.